This TCR beta chain was retrieved from a study of blood T cell repertoires in COVID-19. Across the whole study: Acute and convalescent COVID-19 samples came from the United States, Italy and Spain. PBMCs, B-cell-depleted T cells, or T cells were the source of the cDNA or gDNA that made up the material.

In the original processing: Amplified reference gene primers provided the basis for estimating nucleated cell counts. The table came from immunoSEQ multiplex PCR; TCRdb's copy has only in-frame clones and leaves some out. V and J calls and clone size are as listed in that table; D and trimming were resolved from the DNA. Among approximately 180,000 clones, 70% to 90% were seen once, and the ten largest hold around 2.6%. The table lists this clone with a count of one. This CDR3 spans 16 amino acids. The V and J ends lost 0 bases and 7 bases, in that order; junction bases with no gene match: 11. Germline loops: CDR1 MNHEY, CDR2 SVGAGI.

The chain uses TRBV6-5 and TRBJ2-7; 8 nucleotides match TRBD2. The receptor's source is a man in his forties with active or convalescent COVID-19. The sample comprised peripheral blood. CDR3 amino acids: CASSYSAGRGPEEQYF. DNA of the CDR3: TGTGCCAGCAGTTACTCAGCCGGGAGGGGACCGGAGGAGCAGTACTTC.